This T cell receptor beta chain was found in a study of blood T cell repertoires in COVID-19. At the level of the study: From the United States, Italy and Spain came samples of acute and convalescent COVID-19. PBMCs, B-cell-depleted T cells, or T cells provided the cDNA or gDNA that made up the material.

This clone is a singleton in its sample. Data came from immunoSEQ multiplex PCR; TCRdb stores just in-frame clones and leaves some out. The sample lists roughly 180,000 clones; 83% were seen once. Germline V CDR1 and CDR2: MDHEN, SYDVKM. CDR3 size: 14 residues. The germline V and J ends were trimmed by 5 bases and 7 bases, with 17 bases remaining between them. Cohort allocation depended upon clinical history that participants reported. Recovered Cohort 3 donors showed two negative PCRs, clearance, or symptom resolution. This sequence was found in a woman between 45 and 60 years old who had recovered from COVID-19. The sequenced material came from PBMCs or T cells enriched from blood (not recorded which). This chain connects TRBV28 to TRBJ1-2; a weak D match, TRBD1 (5 bases). In DNA form, the CDR3 reads TGTGCCAGCAGTCAGATGGCGGGGCGGGGTGGCTACACCTTC. Encoded protein: CASSQMAGRGGYTF.